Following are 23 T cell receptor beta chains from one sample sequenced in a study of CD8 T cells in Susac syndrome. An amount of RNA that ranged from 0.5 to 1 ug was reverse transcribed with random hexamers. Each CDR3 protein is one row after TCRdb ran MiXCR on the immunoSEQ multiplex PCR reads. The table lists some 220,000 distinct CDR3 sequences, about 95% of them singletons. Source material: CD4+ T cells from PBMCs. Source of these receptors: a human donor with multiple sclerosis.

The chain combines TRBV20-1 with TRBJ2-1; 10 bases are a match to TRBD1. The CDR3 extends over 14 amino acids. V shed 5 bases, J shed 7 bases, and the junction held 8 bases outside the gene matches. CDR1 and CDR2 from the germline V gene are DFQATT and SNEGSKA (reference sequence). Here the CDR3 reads CSASDRGRRNEQFF. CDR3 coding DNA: TGCAGTGCTTCAGACAGGGGGCGCCGGAATGAGCAGTTCTTC.

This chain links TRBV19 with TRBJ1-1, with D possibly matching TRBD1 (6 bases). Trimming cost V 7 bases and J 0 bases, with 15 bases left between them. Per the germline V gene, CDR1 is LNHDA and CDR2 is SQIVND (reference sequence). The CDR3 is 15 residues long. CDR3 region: CASIDGGAMNTEAFF. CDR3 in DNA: TGTGCCAGTATCGATGGGGGGGCAATGAACACTGAAGCTTTCTTT.

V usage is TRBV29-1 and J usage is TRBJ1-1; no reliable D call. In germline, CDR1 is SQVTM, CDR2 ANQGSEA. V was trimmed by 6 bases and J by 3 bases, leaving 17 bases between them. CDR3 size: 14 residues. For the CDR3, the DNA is TGCAGCGTCGGTAGGGCTGGACGGGACACTGAAGCTTTCTTT. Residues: CSVGRAGRDTEAFF.

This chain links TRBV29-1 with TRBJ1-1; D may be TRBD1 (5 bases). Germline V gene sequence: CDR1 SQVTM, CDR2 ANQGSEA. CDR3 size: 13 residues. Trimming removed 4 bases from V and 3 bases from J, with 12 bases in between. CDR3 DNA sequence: TGCAGCGTTGTGAAGTTGGGGGACACTGAAGCTTTCTTT. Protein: CSVVKLGDTEAFF.

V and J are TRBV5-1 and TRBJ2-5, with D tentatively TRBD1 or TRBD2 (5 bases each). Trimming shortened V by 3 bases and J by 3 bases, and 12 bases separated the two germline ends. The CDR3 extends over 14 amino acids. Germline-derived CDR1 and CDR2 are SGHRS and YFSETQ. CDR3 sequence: CASSWGRTKETQYF. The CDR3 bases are TGCGCCAGCAGCTGGGGACGCACCAAAGAGACCCAGTACTTC.

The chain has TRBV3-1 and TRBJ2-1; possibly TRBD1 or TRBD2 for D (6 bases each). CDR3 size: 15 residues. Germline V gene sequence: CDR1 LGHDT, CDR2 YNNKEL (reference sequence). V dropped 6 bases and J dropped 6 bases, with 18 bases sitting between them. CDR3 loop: CASSWLGGAGNEQFF. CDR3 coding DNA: TGTGCCAGCAGTTGGTTGGGGGGCGCCGGCAATGAGCAGTTCTTC.

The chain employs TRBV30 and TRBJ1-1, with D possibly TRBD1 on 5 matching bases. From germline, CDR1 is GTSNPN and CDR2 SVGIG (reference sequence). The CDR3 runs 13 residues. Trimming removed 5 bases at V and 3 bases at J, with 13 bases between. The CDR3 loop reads CAWVWGRDTEAFF. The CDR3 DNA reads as TGTGCCTGGGTATGGGGGAGGGACACTGAAGCTTTCTTT.

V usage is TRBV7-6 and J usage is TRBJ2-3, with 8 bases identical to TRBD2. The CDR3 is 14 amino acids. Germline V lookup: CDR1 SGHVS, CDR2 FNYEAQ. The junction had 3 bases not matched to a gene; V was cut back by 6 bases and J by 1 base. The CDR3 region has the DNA TGTGCCAGCAGAGAACTAGCGGGCACAGATACGCAGTATTTT. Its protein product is CASRELAGTDTQYF.

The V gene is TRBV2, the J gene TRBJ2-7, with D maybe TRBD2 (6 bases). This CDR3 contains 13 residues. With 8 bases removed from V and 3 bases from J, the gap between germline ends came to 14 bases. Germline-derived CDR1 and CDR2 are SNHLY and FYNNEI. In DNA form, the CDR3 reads TGTGCCAGCGGCACTAGCATATACTACGAGCAGTACTTC. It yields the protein CASGTSIYYEQYF.

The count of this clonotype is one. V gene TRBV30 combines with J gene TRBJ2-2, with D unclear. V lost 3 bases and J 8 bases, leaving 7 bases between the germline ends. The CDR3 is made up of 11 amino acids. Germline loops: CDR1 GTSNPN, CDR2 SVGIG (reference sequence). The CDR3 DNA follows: TGTGCCTGGAGCGCCCCTGGGGAGCTGTTTTTT. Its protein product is CAWSAPGELFF.

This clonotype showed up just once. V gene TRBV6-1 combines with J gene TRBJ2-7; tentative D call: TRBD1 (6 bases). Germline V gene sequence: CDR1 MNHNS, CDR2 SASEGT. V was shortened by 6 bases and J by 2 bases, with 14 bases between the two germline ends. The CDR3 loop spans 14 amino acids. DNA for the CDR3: TGTGCCAGCAGCGTCATGGGGGCGCCCTACGAGCAGTACTTC. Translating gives CASSVMGAPYEQYF.

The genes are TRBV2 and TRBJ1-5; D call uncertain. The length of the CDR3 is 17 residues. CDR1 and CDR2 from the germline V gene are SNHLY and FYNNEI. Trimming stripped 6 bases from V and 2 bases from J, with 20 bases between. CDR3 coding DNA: TGTGCCAGCAGACCATCGATCCTGGGCCGCGGCAATCAGCCCCAGCATTTT. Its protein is CASRPSILGRGNQPQHF.

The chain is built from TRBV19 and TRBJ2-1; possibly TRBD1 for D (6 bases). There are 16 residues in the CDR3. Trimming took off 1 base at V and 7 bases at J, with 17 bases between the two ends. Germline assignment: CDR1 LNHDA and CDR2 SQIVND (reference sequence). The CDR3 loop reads CASSIGGTPGVNEQFF. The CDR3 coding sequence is TGTGCCAGTAGTATAGGGGGGACACCCGGGGTTAATGAGCAGTTCTTC.

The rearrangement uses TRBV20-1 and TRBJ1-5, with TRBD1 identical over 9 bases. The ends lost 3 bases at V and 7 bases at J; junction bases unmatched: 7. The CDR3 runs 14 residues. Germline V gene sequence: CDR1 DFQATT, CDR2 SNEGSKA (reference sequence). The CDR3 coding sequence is TGCAGTGCTAGGGCTACAGGGGGCGGCCAGCCCCAGCATTTT. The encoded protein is CSARATGGGQPQHF.

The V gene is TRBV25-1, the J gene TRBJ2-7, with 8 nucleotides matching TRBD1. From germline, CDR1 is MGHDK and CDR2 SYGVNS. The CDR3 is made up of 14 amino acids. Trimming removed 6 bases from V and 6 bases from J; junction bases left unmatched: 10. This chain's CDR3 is CASRPRQGSGEQYF. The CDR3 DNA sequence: TGTGCCAGCAGACCCAGACAGGGGTCCGGCGAGCAGTACTTC.

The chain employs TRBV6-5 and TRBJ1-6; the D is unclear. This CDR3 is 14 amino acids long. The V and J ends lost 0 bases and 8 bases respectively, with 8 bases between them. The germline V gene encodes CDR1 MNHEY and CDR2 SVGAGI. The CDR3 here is CASSYSQDYSPLHF. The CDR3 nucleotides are TGTGCCAGCAGTTACTCGCAGGACTATTCACCCCTCCACTTT.

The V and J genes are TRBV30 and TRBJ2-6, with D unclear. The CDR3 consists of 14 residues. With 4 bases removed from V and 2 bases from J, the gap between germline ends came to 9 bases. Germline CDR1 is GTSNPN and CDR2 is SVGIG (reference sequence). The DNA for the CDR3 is TGTGCCTGGACCAAAAGGCCTGGGGCCAACGTCCTGACTTTC. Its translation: CAWTKRPGANVLTF. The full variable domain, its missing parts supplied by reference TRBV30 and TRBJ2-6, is SQTIHQWPATLVQPVGSPLSLECTVEGTSNPNLYWYRQAAGRGLQLLFYSVGIGQISSEVPQNLSASRPQDRQFILSSKKLLLSDSGFYLCAWTKRPGANVLTFGAGSRLTVL.

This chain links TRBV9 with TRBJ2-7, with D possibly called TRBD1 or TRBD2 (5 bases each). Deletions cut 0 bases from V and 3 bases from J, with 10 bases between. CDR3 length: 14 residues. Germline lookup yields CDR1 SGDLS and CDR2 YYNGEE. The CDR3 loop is CASSVDWGSYEQYF. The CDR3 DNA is TGTGCCAGCAGCGTAGATTGGGGGAGCTACGAGCAGTACTTC.

CDR3 protein: CSASLAGSSTDTQYF. Here the CDR3 DNA reads TGCAGTGCTAGCCTAGCGGGCTCTAGCACAGATACGCAGTATTTT. V usage is TRBV20-1 and J usage is TRBJ2-3, with 8 bases that match TRBD2. J gave up 0 bases and V 3 bases, and 5 bases lay outside the gene matches. The CDR3 contains 15 residues. Germline V gives CDR1 DFQATT, CDR2 SNEGSKA (reference sequence).

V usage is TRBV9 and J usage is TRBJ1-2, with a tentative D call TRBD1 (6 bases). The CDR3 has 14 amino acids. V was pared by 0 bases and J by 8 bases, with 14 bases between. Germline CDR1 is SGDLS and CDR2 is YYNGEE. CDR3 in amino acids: CASSVVSEGGGYTF. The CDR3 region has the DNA TGTGCCAGCAGCGTAGTCTCAGAGGGGGGAGGCTACACCTTC.

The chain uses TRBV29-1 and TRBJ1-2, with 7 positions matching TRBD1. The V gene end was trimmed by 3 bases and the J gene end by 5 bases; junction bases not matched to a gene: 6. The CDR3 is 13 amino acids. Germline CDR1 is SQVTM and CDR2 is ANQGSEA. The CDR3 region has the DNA TGCAGCGTTGATAGGACAGGAGATTATGGCTACACCTTC. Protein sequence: CSVDRTGDYGYTF.

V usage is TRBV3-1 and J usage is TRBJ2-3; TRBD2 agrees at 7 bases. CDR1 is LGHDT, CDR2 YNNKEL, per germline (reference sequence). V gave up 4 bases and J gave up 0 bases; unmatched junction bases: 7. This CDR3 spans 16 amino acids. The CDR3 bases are TGTGCCAGCAGCCCTCCGGGTAGCGGGAGCACAGATACGCAGTATTTT. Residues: CASSPPGSGSTDTQYF.

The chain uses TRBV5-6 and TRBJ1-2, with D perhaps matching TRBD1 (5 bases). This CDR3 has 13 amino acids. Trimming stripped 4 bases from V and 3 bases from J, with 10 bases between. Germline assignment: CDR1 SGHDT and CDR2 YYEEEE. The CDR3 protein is CASSGARDYGYTF. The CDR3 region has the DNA TGTGCCAGCAGCGGGGCCAGGGACTATGGCTACACCTTC.